These 25 T cell receptor beta chains came from one sample sequenced in a study of T-cell memory formation after mild COVID-19. Via MiXCR, TCRdb re-called the 5' RACE reads, giving one row per CDR3 protein. The sample consists of about 250,000 distinct CDR3 sequences, roughly 15% of them appearing once. Material: PBMCs or a T cell subset sorted from them (not recorded which). These receptors all stem from a man aged 18-30 years who had mild COVID-19 (a few samples of this study predate the infection). Cell type and time point are not known.

The sample holds a few counts of this clonotype. One junction end disagrees with the germline gene, perhaps due to a read error. The chain uses TRBV14 and TRBJ1-6; D is unclear. The CDR3 covers 11 residues. CDR1 SGHDN and CDR2 FVKESK come from the germline V gene. The CDR3 region is CASSQCQSSRF. In DNA, the CDR3 is TGTGCCAGCAGCCAGTGCCAGTCGTCACGCTTT.

V usage is TRBV28 and J usage is TRBJ1-2, with D hard to call. V gave up 1 base and J gave up 4 bases, with 4 bases separating them. This CDR3 comprises 12 residues. The germline gives CDR1 MDHEN, CDR2 SYDVKM. The CDR3 nucleotides read TGTGCCAGCAGTTTATTTCCCTATGGCTACACCTTC. Translated, it gives CASSLFPYGYTF.

This clonotype was seen a few times. The genes are TRBV7-2 and TRBJ2-3; D could derive from TRBD1 or TRBD2 (5 bases each). V lost 8 bases and J 4 bases, leaving 19 bases between the germline ends. CDR1 is SGHTA and CDR2 is FQGNSA in the germline V gene. The CDR3 sequence is 15 residues long. CDR3 bases: TGTGCCAGCGCCCGGGACCACTACCGACCAGATACGCAGTATTTT. Residues: CASARDHYRPDTQYF.

There are a few counts of this clonotype. This chain links TRBV6-2 or TRBV6-3 with TRBJ1-1; D remains unclear. The CDR3 is made up of 14 amino acids. The germline V and J ends were trimmed by 9 bases and 9 bases, with 23 bases remaining between them. Germline assignment: CDR1 MNHEY and CDR2 SVGEGT. The CDR3 here is CASLRSEFIKKAFF. CDR3 sequence (DNA): TGTGCCAGTCTGCGATCGGAGTTCATAAAAAAAGCTTTCTTT.

The chain recombines TRBV6-6 with TRBJ1-2; no firm D call. Germline V CDR1 and CDR2: MNHNY, SVGAGI (reference sequence). The CDR3 extends over 17 amino acids. V lost 5 bases and J lost 3, with 22 bases in between. The CDR3 region has the DNA TGTGCCAGCAGTCCCCTCGCCCCTATTGGAGGGTACTATGGCTACACCTTC. This translates into CASSPLAPIGGYYGYTF.

This clonotype was recorded many times. The V call is TRBV5-1, the J call TRBJ2-2; 8 nucleotides align to TRBD2. V lost 4 bases, J lost 4 bases, and 6 bases stayed unmatched. Germline CDR1 is SGHRS and CDR2 is YFSETQ. This CDR3 is 15 amino acids long. CDR3 coding DNA: TGCGCCAGCAGCATCGGACTAGCTGGCACCGGGGAGCTGTTTTTT. It codes for CASSIGLAGTGELFF.

This clonotype turned up a few times. In DNA form, the CDR3 reads TGCAGTGCTAGCAGGGGACTAGAAGGGTACGAGCAGTACTTC. This encodes CSASRGLEGYEQYF. The J gene is TRBJ2-7, the V gene TRBV20-1; 8 nucleotides match TRBD2. CDR1 is DFQATT, CDR2 SNEGSKA, per germline (reference sequence). V lost 3 bases to trimming and J lost 4 bases; unmatched junction nucleotides: 8. The CDR3 totals 14 residues.

The chain joins TRBV7-9 to TRBJ2-5, with D perhaps assigned TRBD1 or TRBD2 (5 bases each). Germline CDR1 SEHNR, CDR2 FQNEAQ (reference sequence). Between the trimmed V and J ends, which lost 3 bases and 3 bases, there was a span of 8 bases. This CDR3 comprises 13 residues. CDR3 sequence (DNA): TGTGCCAGCAGCTTCAGGGACGAAGAGACCCAGTACTTC. This encodes CASSFRDEETQYF.

This clonotype was seen only a few times. This sequence joins TRBV3-1 and TRBJ1-4; no definite D call. V was trimmed by 2 bases and J by 13 bases, leaving 11 bases between them. The CDR3 loop spans 12 amino acids. CDR1 and CDR2 from the germline V gene are LGHDT and YNNKEL (reference sequence). CDR3 sequence reads: CASSQQALGLFF. In DNA form, the CDR3 reads TGTGCCAGCAGCCAACAGGCGTTAGGACTGTTTTTT.

This clonotype was seen a handful of times. The chain employs TRBV12-3 or TRBV12-4 and TRBJ1-6; 7 bases map to TRBD1. V was pared by 11 bases and J by 8 bases, with 6 bases of the junction left unmatched. This CDR3 has 12 residues. The CDR3 coding sequence is TGTGCCTGCGGGACAGCCTATTCACCCCTCCACTTT. Translation gives CACGTAYSPLHF.

The rearrangement links TRBV6-2 or TRBV6-3 to TRBJ2-7, with 7 bases identical to TRBD1. The length of the CDR3 is 15 residues. Germline CDR1 is MNHEY and CDR2 is SVGEGT. V lost 5 bases and J lost 0; bases outside the gene matches: 7. The CDR3 protein is CASSRRQGGSYEQYF. Written as DNA, the CDR3 is TGTGCCAGCAGTAGGCGACAGGGTGGCTCCTACGAGCAGTACTTC.

The genes are TRBV6-2 or TRBV6-3 and TRBJ2-3; D call uncertain. V was clipped by 7 bases and J by 2 bases, with 7 bases between them. The CDR3 runs 12 residues. Germline loops: CDR1 MNHEY, CDR2 SVGEGT. DNA of the CDR3: TGTGCCAGCACACACACCACAGATACGCAGTATTTT. Translation: CASTHTTDTQYF.

This clonotype showed up just a few times. J is TRBJ1-1 and V is TRBV18; 7 bases line up with TRBD1. Trimming removed 8 bases from V and 1 base from J; junction bases left unmatched: 10. The V gene's germline CDR1 is KGHSH and CDR2 LQKENI. The CDR3 is 15 residues long. CDR3 region: CASAPGQMSNTEAFF. The DNA for the CDR3 is TGTGCCAGCGCTCCGGGACAGATGTCGAACACTGAAGCTTTCTTT. Combining the CDR3 with reference TRBV18 and TRBJ1-1 gives the whole variable domain NAGVMQNPRHLVRRRGQEARLRCSPMKGHSHVYWYRQLPEEGLKFMVYLQKENIIDESGMPKERFSAEFPKEGPSILRIQQVVRGDSAAYFCASAPGQMSNTEAFFGQGTRLTVV.

The genes are TRBV7-2 and TRBJ2-1; D gene uncertain. The CDR3 runs 13 residues. CDR1 is SGHTA and CDR2 is FQGNSA in the germline V gene. V lost 0 bases and J lost 8, with 8 bases in between. In nucleotides, the CDR3 is TGTGCCAGCAGCTTAGCGGCTTCCTATGAGCAGTTCTTC. The encoded protein is CASSLAASYEQFF.

This clonotype was detected only a few times. The chain employs TRBV29-1 and TRBJ1-1, with D unclear. The CDR3 loop spans 12 amino acids. Germline-derived CDR1 and CDR2 are SQVTM and ANQGSEA. With 4 bases removed from V and 1 base from J, the gap between germline ends came to 7 bases. The CDR3 DNA is TGCAGCGTTGCCGAAAGGAACACTGAAGCTTTCTTT. It is translated as CSVAERNTEAFF.

The genes are TRBV2 and TRBJ1-5; D gene ambiguous. Trimming shortened V by 9 bases and J by 4 bases, and 13 bases separated the two germline ends. CDR3 size: 13 residues. CDR1 and CDR2 from the germline V gene are SNHLY and FYNNEI. In nucleotides, the CDR3 is TGTGCCAGTTTAGGAGACGGTAATCAGCCCCAGCATTTT. Protein sequence: CASLGDGNQPQHF.

This clonotype was found a few times. The chain recombines TRBV28 with TRBJ2-7; D may be TRBD2 (6 bases). The CDR3 totals 14 residues. Germline CDR1 reads MDHEN; CDR2 reads SYDVKM. The V end lost 7 bases, the J end lost 2 bases, and 15 bases lay between the germline ends. Written as DNA, the CDR3 is TGTGCCAGCACCTCCTCCGCGGGAACCTACGAGCAGTACGTC. It yields the protein CASTSSAGTYEQYV.

The V call is TRBV5-5, the J call TRBJ1-4, with 9 bases aligning to TRBD1. CDR1 and CDR2 from the germline V gene are SGHKS and YYEKEE (reference sequence). Trimming removed 4 bases from V and 7 bases from J; junction bases left unmatched: 5. This CDR3 spans 14 amino acids. For the CDR3, the DNA is TGTGCCAGCAGCCCTCCGGGACAGGGTGAAAAACTGTTTTTT. Encoded protein: CASSPPGQGEKLFF.

The table lists this clonotype with a few counts. The genes are TRBV12-3 or TRBV12-4 and TRBJ2-2; TRBD2 might be the D (5 bases). The CDR3 covers 13 residues. V dropped 3 bases and J dropped 6 bases, with 8 bases sitting between them. For the CDR3, the DNA is TGTGCCAGCAGTTTGAGGGTGGCCGGGGAGCTGTTTTTT. Translated, it gives CASSLRVAGELFF.

V gene TRBV6-1 combines with J gene TRBJ2-7; possibly TRBD1 or TRBD2 for D (5 bases each). This CDR3 comprises 14 residues. Germline CDR1 is MNHNS and CDR2 is SASEGT. The CDR3 protein is CASSEGGTRYEQYV. Here the CDR3 DNA reads TGTGCCAGCAGTGAAGGGGGGACCCGGTACGAGCAGTACGTA.

This clonotype was seen a few times. V usage is TRBV7-2 and J usage is TRBJ2-1; D gene uncertain. The CDR3 extends over 13 amino acids. Between the trimmed V and J ends, which lost 4 bases and 7 bases, there was a span of 11 bases. The germline V gene encodes CDR1 SGHTA and CDR2 FQGNSA. The CDR3 loop is CASSSLGVNEQFF. The CDR3 region has the DNA TGTGCCAGCAGCTCCCTAGGAGTAAATGAGCAGTTCTTC. The full variable domain, in which reference TRBV7-2 and TRBJ2-1 provide the parts outside the CDR3, is GAGVSQSPSNKVTEKGKDVELRCDPISGHTALYWYRQSLGQGLEFLIYFQGNSAPDKSGLPSDRFSAERTGGSVSTLTIQRTQQEDSAVYLCASSSLGVNEQFFGPGTRLTVL.

This clonotype was seen many times. A junction end diverges from the germline sequence, so it may reflect a read error. This chain connects TRBV5-1 to TRBJ1-5; D may be TRBD1 (6 bases). The CDR3 has 15 residues. Germline V CDR1 and CDR2: SGHRS, YFSETQ. CDR3 region: CASSLAPGGNQPQHF. The CDR3 DNA follows: TGTGCCAGCAGCTTAGCGCCAGGGGGCAATCAGCCCCAGCATTTT.

The rearrangement links TRBV5-4 to TRBJ2-3, with D tentatively TRBD1 (6 bases). Germline V CDR1 and CDR2: SGHNT, YYREEE (reference sequence). The CDR3 covers 13 residues. V lost 4 bases to trimming and J lost 14 bases, with 20 bases between them. The CDR3 region has the DNA TGTGCCAGCAGCCCAAACCCGGACAGCTTGCGGTATTTT. Protein product: CASSPNPDSLRYF.

The V call is TRBV7-2, the J call TRBJ2-1, with TRBD1 matching over 8 bases. Germline V CDR1 and CDR2: SGHTA, FQGNSA. After removal of 7 bases from V and 6 bases from J, the junction contained 5 bases not matched to a gene. The CDR3 consists of 13 residues. The CDR3 sequence is CASNRGVLNEQFF. CDR3 sequence (DNA): TGTGCCAGCAACAGGGGGGTACTCAATGAGCAGTTCTTC.

The J gene is TRBJ1-3, the V gene TRBV7-2; D perhaps matches TRBD1 (5 bases). In germline, CDR1 is SGHTA, CDR2 FQGNSA. This CDR3 comprises 14 residues. V was shortened by 1 base and J by 4 bases, with 8 bases between the two germline ends. CDR3 sequence (DNA): TGTGCCAGCAGCTTAGAAGGGGTCGGAAACACCATATATTTT. Amino acid sequence: CASSLEGVGNTIYF.